What follows are 7 T cell receptor beta chains derived from one specimen sequenced in a study of blood T cell repertoires in COVID-19. Generated by immunoSEQ multiplex PCR, the TCRdb table keeps only in-frame clones and is missing some. There are around 130,000 clones in the sample; roughly three quarters occur only once, and about 18% lies in the top ten. The sample was peripheral blood. The receptor set was obtained from a man older than 75 with acute or convalescent COVID-19.

This clone was seen more than once but under ten times. The CDR3 DNA is TGTGCCAGCAGCTTAGTTGGGACAGGGATCGATTCACCCCTCCACTTT. This encodes CASSLVGTGIDSPLHF. This chain links TRBV13 with TRBJ1-6; TRBD1 matches 9 bases. This CDR3 region has 16 residues. The trim removed 1 base at V and 8 bases at J, leaving 6 bases unmatched. Per germline, CDR1 PRHDT and CDR2 FYEKMQ (reference sequence). The full variable domain, rest sourced from reference TRBV13 and TRBJ1-6, is AAGVIQSPRHLIKEKRETATLKCYPIPRHDTVYWYQQGPGQDPQFLISFYEKMQSDKGSIPDRFSAQQFSDYHSELNMSSLELGDSALYFCASSLVGTGIDSPLHFGNGTRLTVT.

This chain joins TRBV6-2 or TRBV6-3 and TRBJ2-3; 8 bases map to TRBD1. The CDR3 contains 15 residues. CDR1 and CDR2 from the germline V gene are MNHEY and SVGEGT. The J segment lost 6 bases and the V segment lost 4 bases, leaving 9 bases of the junction unmatched. CDR3 loop: CASSFWTGFTDTQYF. CDR3 in DNA: TGTGCCAGCAGTTTTTGGACAGGGTTTACCGATACGCAGTATTTT.

This clone was seen a handful of times. The chain combines TRBV24-1 with TRBJ2-3; 8 positions match TRBD2. V was clipped by 3 bases and J by 2 bases; unmatched bases: 6. Germline V gene sequence: CDR1 KGHDR, CDR2 SFDVKD. The CDR3 totals 16 residues. The CDR3 coding sequence is TGTGCCACCAGTGATCAGCGGGGGCCGAACACAGATACGCAGTATTTT. Amino acids: CATSDQRGPNTDTQYF.

This clone was picked up a small number of times. The chain links TRBV10-2 to TRBJ2-3, with 11 bases that match TRBD2. The J segment lost 4 bases and the V segment lost 6 bases, leaving 6 bases of the junction unmatched. This CDR3 region has 15 residues. Germline V gives CDR1 WSHSY, CDR2 SAAADI. CDR3 DNA: TGCGCCAGCAGGGTAGCGGGGGGGCCGGCAGATACGCAGTATTTT. It yields the protein CASRVAGGPADTQYF.

This chain uses TRBV7-2 with TRBJ1-2; 7 bases fit TRBD1. CDR1 and CDR2 from the germline V gene are SGHTA and FQGNSA. The CDR3 is made up of 12 amino acids. Trimming took 6 bases from V and 4 from J; bases not matched to a gene: 2. In DNA form, the CDR3 reads TGTGCCAGCAGTAGGGACAGCTATGGCTACACCTTC. Translation: CASSRDSYGYTF.

The chain carries TRBV7-2 and TRBJ1-4; 9 bases are a match to TRBD1. Germline V gene lookup returns CDR1 SGHTA and CDR2 FQGNSA. The CDR3 is made up of 16 amino acids. The J segment lost 8 bases and the V segment lost 5 bases, leaving 12 bases of the junction unmatched. The CDR3 region is CASSPDRGSGLEKLFF. Written as DNA, the CDR3 is TGTGCCAGCAGCCCGGACAGGGGATCCGGTCTGGAAAAACTGTTTTTT.

The chain combines TRBV6-5 with TRBJ1-1, with D possibly being TRBD1 (5 bases). V lost 2 bases to trimming and J lost 6 bases, with 13 bases between them. CDR3 size: 14 residues. In germline, CDR1 is MNHEY, CDR2 SVGAGI. The DNA for the CDR3 is TGTGCCAGCAGTTACGACGGGGGGTCTGCTGAAGCTTTCTTT. Its protein product is CASSYDGGSAEAFF.